This T cell receptor beta chain was retrieved from a study of radiation and T cells in renal cell carcinoma. There are a few counts of this clone. Its matching antigen is unknown. The table came from immunoSEQ multiplex PCR; TCRdb's copy has only in-frame clones and leaves some out. This table has around 140,000 clones, less than 85% appearing once. The CDR3 loop spans 13 amino acids. The V end was cut by 2 bases, the J end by 2 bases, with 3 bases between. Germline CDR1 is MRHNA and CDR2 is SNTAGT. Study results and limitations: Baseline intratumoral clonotype presence is unknown without pretreatment biopsies.

Time point defined: baseline pretreatment blood. Specified treatment: 15 Gy SBRT to primary tumor, nephrectomy 4 weeks later. After SBRT, blood was collected at 2 and 4 weeks, plus baseline. This TCR came from a woman aged 45-65 years with renal cell carcinoma. The chain carries TRBV6-4 and TRBJ2-2; D gene uncertain. The input for sequencing was blood, taken from a patient whose treatment included radiotherapy and nephrectomy. CDR3 coding DNA: TGTGCCAGCAGTGACGAAAACACCGGGGAGCTGTTTTTT. It translates to CASSDENTGELFF.